What follows describes a single T cell receptor (beta chain). This clonotype has ten or more counts. Its antigen is still unknown. No much larger clonotype is one base removed from it; base qualities were not supplied. Relative to germline, V is 4 bases shorter and J is 6 bases shorter, with 10 bases between their ends. CDR1 and CDR2 (SQVTM, ANQGSEA) derive from the germline V gene. The CDR3 goes from the cysteine to the phenylalanine over 11 residues. CDR3 DNA is the only sequence kept; it has 33 bases, read in frame from the first base. The receptor library was made with PCR. For sequencing, an Illumina HiSeq 4000 was employed. Bulk TCR libraries were prepared as previously described, using TCR primers listed in Table S5. Purification of total RNA was performed with the Qiagen AllPrep DNA/RNA kit. Before any analysis, reads coming from multiple sequencing runs of the same library were combined into one pool. As for the original processing: Reads were retained only if their TCR constant sequence matched exactly, and those retained reads were trimmed to 150 nt and grouped according to their 12-nt molecular barcodes. Reads inside each barcode group were sub-clustered using a 15% Levenshtein threshold, and a quality-weighted consensus sequence was constructed for each RNA molecule. Non-functional sequences were removed, as were lower-count sequences one edit away from another. On the basis of fitting two negative binomial distributions, barcode sub-clusters with fewer than 20% of the maximum read count were discarded. In-frame beta chains were kept once TCRdb had trimmed the public reads at Q25 with fastp and called clones with MiXCR. All rows with the same CDR3 protein become a single entry with the most common DNA and genes. These V and J calls derive from TCRdb rather than the authors' analysis. The sample table records more than 50,000 distinct CDR3 sequences; around 19% of these occur just once. The ten biggest clones cover 1.1% to 1.5% of the sample.

The sample belongs to a study of molecular identifiers for immune sequencing clone quantification (dated by TCRdb to 2016 to 2019). Study-wide context: For a replicate experiment, RNA from around 18,000 or 91,000 naive CD8 T cells was divided into five aliquots, and four of the five aliquots were sequenced. This methods study benchmarked molecular-identifier clustering-based TCR repertoire sequencing (MIDCIRS) and TCR RNA copy counting, using CD8 T cells to do so.

Summary of the overall study and its limitations: About 3 recovered TCR RNA copies per cell were obtained by modeling, versus about 10 by digital PCR, implying a capture efficiency of 30% to 35%. The naive libraries included spiked-in Jurkat TCR RNA (about 11 copies' worth), and this RNA is not part of the donor repertoire. The sizes of highly expanded clones could end up underestimated when identical TCR molecules share a barcode. Without barcode sub-clustering, chimeric consensus sequences inflated TCR diversity; chimeras reached as high as 47%. Spiked-in Jurkat TCR RNA equal to a single cell's worth was reported to be detectable even within 1,100,000 naive CD8 T cells. In CMV-specific effector cells, clones with more than 20 RNA copies contained over 98% of molecules, whereas in naive cells such clones contained under 1% of molecules.

Libraries of naive CD8 T cells were generated from about 21,000 to 970,000 sorted cells, with 10%, 30% or 50% of the purified RNA used. Naive CD8 T cells, defined as CD8+CD4-CCR7+CD45RA+, were FACS-sorted into RLT Plus buffer on a BD FACSAria II. Detection sensitivity was tested by spiking Jurkat RNA equal to ten or so TCR copies' worth into samples containing about 17,000-1,000,000 naive CD8 T cells. CD8 T cells were enriched using RosetteSep CD8+ T Cell Enrichment Cocktail and Ficoll-Paque, and the enriched cells then underwent ACK red cell lysis. The V gene is TRBV29-1 and the J gene is TRBJ2-7; the best D guess is TRBD1, with 5 bases matching. This receptor was taken from a human donor in good health. Some libraries in this study had Jurkat cell RNA spiked in. The sequenced sample was naive CD8+ T cells from blood, with Jurkat cell RNA spiked in. The intended sense of this specimen's cell subset or site label: FACS-sorted CD8+CD4-CCR7+CD45RA+ naive T cells. The CDR3 reads CSVVTASEQYF. The DNA sequence reads TGCAGCGTTGTGACAGCTTCCGAGCAGTACTTC.